This T cell receptor (beta chain) was sequenced during a study of T cells expressing NK-cell markers. Study-wide results and caveats: The contribution of dominant NKG2C+ clonotypes to CD8+ T cells in about 6 donors was 1.0-7.0%.

Germline lookup yields CDR1 LNHDA and CDR2 SQIVND (reference sequence). The CDR3 runs to 15 residues. In regard to this clonotype: No antigen is known for it.

Reprocessing the 5' RACE reads, TCRdb reports a single entry for every CDR3 protein and omits DNA. This repertoire includes some 460,000 distinct CDR3 sequences. This clonotype originated in a woman aged 45-65 years in good health. The chain has TRBV19 and TRBJ1-5; lacking DNA, the TRBD1 call made by TCRdb goes unchecked. Sequencing input: blood T cells: a sorted CD56 or NKG2C T cell subset, CD4+ or CD8+ T cells, or bulk PBMC T cells (not recorded which). The CDR3 sequence: CASSTEPGSAQPQHF.